A single sample gave rise to the 22 T cell receptor beta chains below, sequenced in a study of blood T cells in healthy people across ages. Using a J-beta primer mix together with a sample-barcoded 5' primer, a second PCR was run for about 7 to 12 cycles. TCRdb analysed the 5' RACE reads with MiXCR anew, one entry per CDR3 protein. Of 1.5 million to 1.9 million distinct CDR3 sequences in the sample, 35% to 45% were seen once. The sequenced sample consisted of blood. These receptors were obtained from a woman between 18 and 29 years old in good health.

This chain links TRBV6-2 or TRBV6-3 with TRBJ2-2, with D unresolved. CDR3 length: 15 amino acids. V shed 0 bases and J shed 2 bases, with 7 bases lying between them. Germline V gene data show CDR1 as MNHEY and CDR2 as SVGEGT. CDR3: CASSYSTANTGELFF. The CDR3 DNA reads TGTGCCAGCAGTTACTCCACAGCCAACACCGGGGAGCTGTTTTTT.

This clonotype was seen only a few times. This rearrangement joins TRBV7-9 to TRBJ2-5; no clear D gene. Between the trimmed V and J ends, which lost 6 bases and 0 bases, there was a span of 11 bases. The CDR3 length is 14 residues. Germline loops: CDR1 SEHNR, CDR2 FQNEAQ (reference sequence). In DNA form, the CDR3 reads TGTGCCAGCAGTTGGGATGGCTACCAAGAGACCCAGTACTTC. It yields the protein CASSWDGYQETQYF.

This clonotype was seen many times. The genes are TRBV9 and TRBJ2-3, with 8 bases matching TRBD2. The germline V gene encodes CDR1 SGDLS and CDR2 YYNGEE. V dropped 4 bases and J dropped 2; count of bases not matched to a gene: 6. The CDR3 has 15 residues. Here the CDR3 reads CASSLLAEDTDTQYF. The CDR3 nucleotides read TGTGCCAGCAGCCTACTAGCGGAGGACACAGATACGCAGTATTTT.

This clonotype was seen once. An end of the junction differs from the germline gene, which may be a read error. This chain uses TRBV27 with TRBJ1-5, with 7 bases identical to TRBD1. This CDR3 comprises 14 residues. Germline V CDR1 and CDR2: MNHEY, SMNVEV (reference sequence). CDR3 nucleotides: TGTGCCGGCAGTTTGACAGGGAGCAATCAGCCCCAGCATTTT. It yields the protein CAGSLTGSNQPQHF.

This chain connects TRBV7-3 to TRBJ2-3; D could derive from TRBD1 or TRBD2 (6 bases each). V was trimmed by 5 bases and J by 4 bases, leaving 19 bases between them. From germline, CDR1 is SGHTA and CDR2 FQGTGA. CDR3 length: 16 residues. CDR3 nucleotides: TGTGCCAGCAGCCCTAATGGCGGGACAAACCCAGATACGCAGTATTTT. It encodes CASSPNGGTNPDTQYF. Supplemented by reference TRBV7-3 and TRBJ2-3, the full variable domain reads GAGVSQTPSNKVTEKGKYVELRCDPISGHTALYWYRQSLGQGPEFLIYFQGTGAADDSGLPNDRFFAVRPEGSVSTLKIQRTERGDSAVYLCASSPNGGTNPDTQYFGPGTRLTVL.

The chain is built from TRBV24-1 and TRBJ2-1; the D gene could be TRBD1 or TRBD2 (5 bases each). The CDR3 consists of 14 residues. The germline gives CDR1 KGHDR, CDR2 SFDVKD. V lost 9 bases and J lost 6, with 17 bases in between. In DNA form, the CDR3 reads TGTGCCACCGGGGGTCAGCATGATGTCAATGAGCAGTTCTTC. Translated: CATGGQHDVNEQFF.

Turning to this clonotype: The CDR3 ends on some other residue instead of the conserved phenylalanine or tryptophan, so this is likely a read error. The chain links TRBV7-2 to TRBJ2-1; D remains ambiguous. The J call may be wrong; the DNA end is better matched by TRBJ2-7. Germline assignment: CDR1 SGHTA and CDR2 FQGNSA. The CDR3 has 11 amino acids. The chain's CDR3 is CANSWYNEQYL. The DNA for the CDR3 is TGTGCCAACAGCTGGTACAATGAGCAGTACCTC.

V and J are TRBV28 and TRBJ2-1; D uncertain. Germline V gives CDR1 MDHEN, CDR2 SYDVKM. The V end was cut by 10 bases, the J end by 8 bases, with 9 bases between. The CDR3 is made up of 10 amino acids. This CDR3 is CATGRYEQFF. The CDR3, as DNA: TGTGCCACAGGAAGGTATGAGCAGTTCTTC. Variable domain in full (rest from reference TRBV28 and TRBJ2-1): DVKVTQSSRYLVKRTGEKVFLECVQDMDHENMFWYRQDPGLGLRLIYFSYDVKMKEKGDIPEGYSVSREKKERFSLILESASTNQTSMYLCATGRYEQFFGPGTRLTVL.

The V gene is TRBV7-6, the J gene TRBJ2-7, with D unclear. V was cut by 5 bases and J by 5 bases, with 13 bases left in between. Germline CDR1 SGHVS, CDR2 FNYEAQ. The CDR3 length is 13 residues. Here the CDR3 reads CASSESSVHEQYF. CDR3 DNA sequence: TGTGCCAGCAGCGAGTCTAGTGTTCACGAGCAGTACTTC.

V usage is TRBV28 and J usage is TRBJ2-1; tentative D call: TRBD1 (5 bases). The CDR3 spans 14 residues. Trimming took off 6 bases at V and 7 bases at J, with 16 bases between the two ends. CDR1 and CDR2 (germline): MDHEN, SYDVKM. CDR3 bases: TGTGCCAGCAGGACACCGGACATGTTAAATGAGCAGTTCTTC. This translates into CASRTPDMLNEQFF. Full variable domain (remainder filled in from reference TRBV28 and TRBJ2-1): DVKVTQSSRYLVKRTGEKVFLECVQDMDHENMFWYRQDPGLGLRLIYFSYDVKMKEKGDIPEGYSVSREKKERFSLILESASTNQTSMYLCASRTPDMLNEQFFGPGTRLTVL.

This chain links TRBV6-2 or TRBV6-3 with TRBJ2-3; 10 bases match TRBD2. Trimming cost V 5 bases and J 1 base; bases outside gene matches: 6. This CDR3 contains 16 residues. Germline V lookup: CDR1 MNHEY, CDR2 SVGEGT. In DNA form, the CDR3 reads TGTGCCAGCAGTCCACCAGCGGGAGGGGGCACAGATACGCAGTATTTT. Translation: CASSPPAGGGTDTQYF.

The rearrangement uses TRBV6-2 or TRBV6-3 and TRBJ2-1; the match to TRBD2 covers 13 bases. This CDR3 region has 14 residues. Germline CDR1 MNHEY, CDR2 SVGEGT. J lost 8 bases, V lost 6 bases, and 4 bases had no gene match. The CDR3 DNA reads as TGTGCCAGCAGAAGACTAGCGGGAGGCGATGAGCAGTTCTTC. This sequence encodes CASRRLAGGDEQFF.

The V gene is TRBV5-1, the J gene TRBJ1-1, with D perhaps matching TRBD1 (6 bases). The CDR3 consists of 16 residues. Germline V gene data show CDR1 as SGHRS and CDR2 as YFSETQ. V was cut by 2 bases and J by 3 bases, with 17 bases left in between. The CDR3 region is CASSFFPGVSDTEAFF. DNA for the CDR3: TGCGCCAGCAGCTTTTTCCCAGGGGTCTCGGACACTGAAGCTTTCTTT.

J is TRBJ2-5 and V is TRBV12-3 or TRBV12-4; D call uncertain. The length of the CDR3 is 13 residues. V was pared by 5 bases and J by 3 bases, with 10 bases between. CDR3 protein: CASSAQAKETQYF. The DNA of the CDR3 is TGTGCCAGCAGTGCCCAGGCCAAAGAGACCCAGTACTTC.

The chain couples TRBV7-9 to TRBJ1-2; TRBD1 matches at 8 bases. CDR1 is SEHNR, CDR2 FQNEAQ, per germline (reference sequence). The CDR3 runs to 13 residues. Germline trimming cut 5 bases from V and 8 bases from J; bases unmatched to any gene: 7. The CDR3 DNA sequence: TGTGCCAGCAGCCCAGCAGGGGGCAAGGGCTACACCTTC. This encodes CASSPAGGKGYTF.

V gene TRBV10-3 combines with J gene TRBJ2-7; 8 nucleotides line up with TRBD1. This CDR3 spans 13 amino acids. Trimming at V came to 2 bases and at J to 5 bases, leaving 2 bases not matched to a gene. Germline lookup yields CDR1 ENHRY and CDR2 SYGVKD. The CDR3 coding sequence is TGTGCCATCAGTGAGGCAGGGGGCCACGAGCAGTACTTC. Its protein is CAISEAGGHEQYF.

This clonotype was observed a handful of times. The CDR3 nucleotides read TGTGCCAGCTCACCAGACAGGGGGCAGCCGGGCAATCAGCCCCAGCATTTT. Residues: CASSPDRGQPGNQPQHF. V gene TRBV18 combines with J gene TRBJ1-5, with 10 nucleotides matching TRBD1. This CDR3 contains 17 residues. From germline, CDR1 is KGHSH and CDR2 LQKENI. Germline trimming cut 2 bases from V and 2 bases from J; bases unmatched to any gene: 6.

This rearrangement joins TRBV20-1 to TRBJ1-2; no clear D. Germline V gene lookup returns CDR1 DFQATT and CDR2 SNEGSKA (reference sequence). The CDR3 totals 13 residues. Trimming removed 1 base at V and 3 bases at J, with 9 bases between. This chain's CDR3 is CSARADGDYGYTF. CDR3 bases: TGCAGTGCTAGAGCCGACGGAGACTATGGCTACACCTTC.

The chain couples TRBV28 to TRBJ2-5, with a weak D call TRBD2 (5 bases). The J call may be incorrect, as the DNA end agrees better with TRBJ2-7. Germline CDR1 reads MDHEN; CDR2 reads SYDVKM. CDR3 length: 14 residues. This chain's CDR3 is CASSLRVDPYEQYF. The CDR3 DNA is TGTGCCAGCAGTTTGCGGGTTGACCCCTACGAGCAGTACTTC.

This chain connects TRBV27 to TRBJ2-1; 9 bases map to TRBD2. The CDR3 covers 15 residues. The V gene end was trimmed by 5 bases and the J gene end by 3 bases; junction bases not matched to a gene: 5. CDR1 is MNHEY, CDR2 SMNVEV, per germline (reference sequence). The CDR3 DNA is TGTGCCAGCAGTAGATCGACTAGCGGCTACAATGAGCAGTTCTTC. Amino acids: CASSRSTSGYNEQFF.

This clonotype was counted only a few times. The V and J genes are TRBV12-3 or TRBV12-4 and TRBJ2-3, with 8 bases identical to TRBD2. J gave up 3 bases and V 8 bases, and 7 bases lay outside the gene matches. The CDR3 consists of 14 residues. CDR3 DNA sequence: TGTGCCAGCGCATTTGCGGGAGGTACAGATACGCAGTATTTT. Amino acid sequence: CASAFAGGTDTQYF.

The chain recombines TRBV7-9 with TRBJ2-4, with D possibly called TRBD1 or TRBD2 (5 bases each). Germline loops: CDR1 SEHNR, CDR2 FQNEAQ (reference sequence). V dropped 4 bases and J dropped 0 bases, with 22 bases sitting between them. This CDR3 contains 19 residues. The CDR3 region is CASSWGSGSQDLAKNIQYF. CDR3 nucleotide sequence: TGTGCCAGCAGCTGGGGGTCTGGCAGCCAAGATTTAGCCAAAAACATTCAGTACTTC.